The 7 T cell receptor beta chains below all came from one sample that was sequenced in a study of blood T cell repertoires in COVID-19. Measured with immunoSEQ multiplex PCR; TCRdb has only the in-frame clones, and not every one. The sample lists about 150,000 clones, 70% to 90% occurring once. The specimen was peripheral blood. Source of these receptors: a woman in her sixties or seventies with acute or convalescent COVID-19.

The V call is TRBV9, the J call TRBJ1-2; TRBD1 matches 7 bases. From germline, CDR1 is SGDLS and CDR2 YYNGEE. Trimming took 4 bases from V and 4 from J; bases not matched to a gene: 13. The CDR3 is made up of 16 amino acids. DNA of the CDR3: TGTGCCAGCAGCCCCCAAGTGGCAGGGGGAGTCTATGGCTACACCTTC. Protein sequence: CASSPQVAGGVYGYTF.

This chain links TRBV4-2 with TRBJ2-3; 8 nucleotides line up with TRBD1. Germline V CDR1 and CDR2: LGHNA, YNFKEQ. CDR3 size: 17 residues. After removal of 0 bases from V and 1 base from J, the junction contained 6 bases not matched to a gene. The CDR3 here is CASSQESGQGGTDTQYF. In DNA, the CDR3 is TGTGCCAGCAGCCAAGAATCTGGACAGGGTGGCACAGATACGCAGTATTTT.

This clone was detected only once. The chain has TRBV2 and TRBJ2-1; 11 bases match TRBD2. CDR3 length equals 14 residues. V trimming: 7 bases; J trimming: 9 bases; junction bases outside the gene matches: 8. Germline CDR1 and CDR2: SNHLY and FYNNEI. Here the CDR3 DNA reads TGTGCCAGCAAGCTCTCTAGCGGGGGGAGTGAGCAGTTCTTC. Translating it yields CASKLSSGGSEQFF.

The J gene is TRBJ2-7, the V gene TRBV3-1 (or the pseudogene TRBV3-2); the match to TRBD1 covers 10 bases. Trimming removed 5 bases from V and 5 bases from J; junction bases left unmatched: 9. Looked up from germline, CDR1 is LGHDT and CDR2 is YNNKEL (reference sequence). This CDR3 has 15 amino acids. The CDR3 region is CASSARTGGHDEQYF. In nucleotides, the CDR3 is TGTGCCAGCAGCGCCAGGACAGGGGGACACGACGAGCAGTACTTC.

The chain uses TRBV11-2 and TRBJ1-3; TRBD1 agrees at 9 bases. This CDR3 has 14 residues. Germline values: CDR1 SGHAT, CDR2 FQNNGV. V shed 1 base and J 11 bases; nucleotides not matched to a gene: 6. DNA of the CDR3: TGTGCCAGCAGCTTAGCTGGGACAGGGAAGCCCATATATTTT. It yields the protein CASSLAGTGKPIYF.

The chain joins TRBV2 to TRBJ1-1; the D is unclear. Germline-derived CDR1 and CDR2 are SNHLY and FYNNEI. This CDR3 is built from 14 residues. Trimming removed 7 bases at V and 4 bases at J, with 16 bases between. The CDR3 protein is CASIFEGVRTEAFF. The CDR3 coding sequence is TGTGCCAGCATTTTCGAAGGAGTTCGCACTGAAGCTTTCTTT.

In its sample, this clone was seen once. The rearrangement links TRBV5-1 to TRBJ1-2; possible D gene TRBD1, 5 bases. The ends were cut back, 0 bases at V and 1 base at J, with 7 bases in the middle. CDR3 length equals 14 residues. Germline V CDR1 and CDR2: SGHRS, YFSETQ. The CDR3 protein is CASSLDDSNYGYTF. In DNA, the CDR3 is TGCGCCAGCAGCTTGGATGACAGTAACTATGGCTACACCTTC. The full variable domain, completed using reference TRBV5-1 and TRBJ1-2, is KAGVTQTPRYLIKTRGQQVTLSCSPISGHRSVSWYQQTPGQGLQFLFEYFSETQRNKGNFPGRFSGRQFSNSRSEMNVSTLELGDSALYLCASSLDDSNYGYTFGSGTRLTVV.